The 6 T cell receptor beta chains below all came from one sample that was sequenced in a study of cytomegalovirus exposure and HLA in healthy donors. TCRdb keeps only in-frame clones here, not all; method: immunoSEQ multiplex PCR. The sample holds some 80,000 clones, 85% to 95% seen once. Sequenced input: PBMCs. The receptor source for this set is a woman between 18 and 29 years old in good health and CMV-seronegative.

The chain combines TRBV6-5 with TRBJ2-5; 7 bases match TRBD1. This CDR3 comprises 13 residues. CDR1 is MNHEY, CDR2 SVGAGI, per germline. Trimming at V came to 6 bases and at J to 5 bases, leaving 6 bases not matched to a gene. CDR3 in DNA: TGTGCCAGCAGGGGCACAGGGGACGAGACCCAGTACTTC. Translation gives CASRGTGDETQYF.

CDR3 in amino acids: CASSDQMETQYF. The CDR3 DNA follows: TGTGCCAGCAGTGATCAAATGGAGACCCAGTACTTC. V gene TRBV2 combines with J gene TRBJ2-5; no clear D gene. V was shortened by 3 bases and J by 5 bases, with 7 bases between the two germline ends. Looked up from germline, CDR1 is SNHLY and CDR2 is FYNNEI. The length of the CDR3 is 12 residues.

In its sample, this clone was seen once. The gene calls are TRBV27 and TRBJ2-7, with TRBD2 matching 10 bases. The ends lost 2 bases at V and 4 bases at J; junction bases unmatched: 5. The CDR3 spans 15 residues. Germline V gene lookup returns CDR1 MNHEY and CDR2 SMNVEV (reference sequence). CDR3: CASSLLGLASYEQYF. DNA of the CDR3: TGTGCCAGCAGTTTACTGGGACTAGCGTCTTACGAGCAGTACTTC.

The J gene is TRBJ1-2, the V gene TRBV6-5; possibly TRBD1 for D (5 bases). Germline CDR1 MNHEY, CDR2 SVGAGI. V lost 2 bases, J lost 4 bases, and 11 bases lay in between. The CDR3 runs to 14 residues. CDR3 DNA: TGTGCCAGCAGTTACGAGACAGCTTCCTATGGCTACACCTTC. Translation gives CASSYETASYGYTF.

The V and J genes are TRBV18 and TRBJ2-1; 11 bases match TRBD2. This CDR3 comprises 16 residues. Trimming cost V 5 bases and J 8 bases; bases outside gene matches: 11. Germline-derived CDR1 and CDR2 are KGHSH and LQKENI. The CDR3 reads CASSTYLAGGVDEQFF. As DNA, the CDR3 is TGTGCCAGCTCAACCTATCTAGCGGGAGGAGTCGATGAGCAGTTCTTC. Full variable domain (missing parts from reference TRBV18 and TRBJ2-1): NAGVMQNPRHLVRRRGQEARLRCSPMKGHSHVYWYRQLPEEGLKFMVYLQKENIIDESGMPKERFSAEFPKEGPSILRIQQVVRGDSAAYFCASSTYLAGGVDEQFFGPGTRLTVL.

This chain uses TRBV7-9 with TRBJ2-3, with 7 bases matching TRBD1. The CDR3 has 15 amino acids. After removal of 2 bases from V and 0 bases from J, the junction contained 2 bases not matched to a gene. The germline gives CDR1 SEHNR, CDR2 FQNEAQ (reference sequence). In DNA, the CDR3 is TGTGCCAGCAGCTTAAGGGGGCCCAGCACAGATACGCAGTATTTT. It translates to CASSLRGPSTDTQYF.